Listed here are 19 T cell receptor beta chains from one sample, sequenced in a study of cytomegalovirus exposure and HLA in healthy donors. Produced via immunoSEQ multiplex PCR; TCRdb's table is partial and in-frame only. The sample lists more than 85,000 clones, around nine tenths occurring once. Sequences were obtained from PBMCs. The receptors stem from a woman between 18 and 29 years old in good health and CMV-seronegative.

The chain uses TRBV30 and TRBJ1-1; 7 bases fit TRBD1. This CDR3 has 11 residues. CDR1 GTSNPN and CDR2 SVGIG come from the germline V gene (reference sequence). With 3 bases clipped from V and 7 bases from J, the junction kept 2 bases outside the gene matches. The CDR3 is CAWRGQYEAFF. CDR3 nucleotides: TGTGCCTGGAGGGGACAGTATGAAGCTTTCTTT.

This clone was seen only once. This chain joins TRBV7-2 and TRBJ1-3; 8 bases are shared with TRBD1. With V trimmed by 5 bases and J by 4 bases, 4 bases remained unmatched. Germline values: CDR1 SGHTA, CDR2 FQGNSA. The CDR3 contains 14 residues. CDR3 region: CASSSTGGGNTIYF. The CDR3 DNA is TGTGCCAGCAGCAGTACAGGGGGGGGAAACACCATATATTTT. The entire variable domain, with the rest obtained from reference TRBV7-2 and TRBJ1-3, is as follows: GAGVSQSPSNKVTEKGKDVELRCDPISGHTALYWYRQSLGQGLEFLIYFQGNSAPDKSGLPSDRFSAERTGGSVSTLTIQRTQQEDSAVYLCASSSTGGGNTIYFGEGSWLTVV.

This chain links TRBV2 with TRBJ2-5; D might be TRBD2 (5 bases). CDR1 is SNHLY, CDR2 FYNNEI, per germline. The CDR3 covers 14 residues. V lost 3 bases, J lost 4 bases, and 12 bases lay in between. The CDR3 loop reads CASSDGEGVETQYF. DNA of the CDR3: TGTGCCAGCAGTGATGGCGAGGGAGTAGAGACCCAGTACTTC.

The V gene is TRBV7-3, the J gene TRBJ2-2; possible D gene TRBD1, 6 bases. There are 14 residues in the CDR3. Deletions cut 1 base from V and 7 bases from J, with 10 bases between. CDR1 is SGHTA, CDR2 FQGTGA, per germline. The CDR3 nucleotides read TGTGCCAGCAGCTTAAGGCAGGGGATCGGGGAGCTGTTTTTT. This translates into CASSLRQGIGELFF. Filled out from reference TRBV7-3 and TRBJ2-2, the complete variable domain reads GAGVSQTPSNKVTEKGKYVELRCDPISGHTALYWYRQSLGQGPEFLIYFQGTGAADDSGLPNDRFFAVRPEGSVSTLKIQRTERGDSAVYLCASSLRQGIGELFFGEGSRLTVL.

The CDR3 reads CASSFSGTGANVLTF. DNA of the CDR3: TGTGCCAGCAGCTTCTCAGGGACTGGGGCCAACGTCCTGACTTTC. The chain is built from TRBV7-2 and TRBJ2-6; maybe TRBD1 (5 bases). Germline CDR1 reads SGHTA; CDR2 reads FQGNSA. This CDR3 is 15 amino acids long. Trimming left V 3 bases short and J 2 bases short, with 8 bases between.

The V gene is TRBV6-4, the J gene TRBJ2-6; D perhaps matches TRBD1 (6 bases). Germline V gives CDR1 MRHNA, CDR2 SNTAGT. The V end was cut by 4 bases, the J end by 0 bases, with 10 bases between. The CDR3 is made up of 16 amino acids. CDR3 DNA: TGTGCCAGCAGTGCAGGGGCCCACTCTGGGGCCAACGTCCTGACTTTC. It codes for CASSAGAHSGANVLTF.

The chain links TRBV10-3 to TRBJ2-7; D is possibly TRBD2 (5 bases). CDR3 length equals 14 residues. The V end lost 3 bases, the J end lost 5 bases, and 14 bases lay between the germline ends. CDR1 ENHRY and CDR2 SYGVKD come from the germline V gene. DNA of the CDR3: TGTGCCATCAGTGAATTGGGGAGTGGCGACGAGCAGTACTTC. Protein product: CAISELGSGDEQYF.

This clone was observed once. This chain joins TRBV10-3 and TRBJ2-7; TRBD1 agrees at 9 bases. Germline CDR1 and CDR2: ENHRY and SYGVKD. The CDR3 extends over 13 amino acids. Losses at the gene ends were 6 bases for V and 5 bases for J; bases not matched to a gene: 5. The CDR3 spells CAIRSGQGDEQYF. The CDR3 DNA sequence: TGTGCCATCAGGTCGGGACAGGGAGACGAGCAGTACTTC.

The chain links TRBV30 to TRBJ1-5, with TRBD1 matching over 7 bases. Trimming cost V 3 bases and J 5 bases; bases outside gene matches: 7. The CDR3 covers 14 residues. Looked up from germline, CDR1 is GTSNPN and CDR2 is SVGIG (reference sequence). The CDR3 sequence: CAWSQDRTHQPQHF. In nucleotides, the CDR3 is TGTGCCTGGAGCCAGGACAGGACTCATCAGCCCCAGCATTTT.

The genes are TRBV9 and TRBJ2-2, with a weak D call TRBD1 (5 bases). Germline V gene data show CDR1 as SGDLS and CDR2 as YYNGEE. V was trimmed by 0 bases and J by 4 bases, leaving 7 bases between them. This CDR3 is 14 amino acids long. The CDR3 sequence is CASSVGQPTGELFF. As DNA, the CDR3 is TGTGCCAGCAGCGTAGGACAGCCCACCGGGGAGCTGTTTTTT. Filled out from reference TRBV9 and TRBJ2-2, the complete variable domain reads DSGVTQTPKHLITATGQRVTLRCSPRSGDLSVYWYQQSLDQGLQFLIQYYNGEERAKGNILERFSAQQFPDLHSELNLSSLELGDSALYFCASSVGQPTGELFFGEGSRLTVL.

This clone was counted a few times. This rearrangement joins TRBV7-2 to TRBJ1-2, with a possible D match to TRBD1 (6 bases). Germline V gene lookup returns CDR1 SGHTA and CDR2 FQGNSA. With 1 base removed from V and 5 bases from J, the gap between germline ends came to 11 bases. This CDR3 has 14 amino acids. CDR3 DNA: TGTGCCAGCAGCTTAGATTCTACAGGGTATGGCTACACCTTC. Its translation is CASSLDSTGYGYTF.

V and J are TRBV4-1 and TRBJ2-2, with D possibly being TRBD2 (6 bases). The CDR3 extends over 14 amino acids. Between the trimmed V and J ends, which lost 0 bases and 8 bases, there was a span of 10 bases. The germline V gene encodes CDR1 MGHRA and CDR2 YSYEKL. The DNA of the CDR3 is TGCGCCAGCAGCCAAGAACGCGGGGTAGGGGAGCTGTTTTTT. It yields the protein CASSQERGVGELFF.

This clone was picked up a small number of times. The chain uses TRBV4-1 and TRBJ2-7; no reliable D call. The CDR3 covers 14 residues. Germline values: CDR1 MGHRA, CDR2 YSYEKL. Trimming removed 1 base at V and 2 bases at J, with 9 bases between. The CDR3 DNA follows: TGCGCCAGCAGCCAAGGGCCGCAAACCTACGAGCAGTACTTC. This gives the protein CASSQGPQTYEQYF.

The genes are TRBV5-8 and TRBJ1-1; no clear D. Trimming left V 3 bases short and J 4 bases short, with 13 bases between. The CDR3 extends over 14 amino acids. Germline values: CDR1 SGHTS, CDR2 YDEGEE. The CDR3 spells CASSWGGSGTEAFF. CDR3 DNA sequence: TGTGCCAGCAGCTGGGGAGGCTCCGGCACTGAAGCTTTCTTT.

The chain has TRBV5-1 and TRBJ1-1, with D possibly being TRBD1 (6 bases). The CDR3 length is 15 residues. V was cut by 0 bases and J by 2 bases, with 11 bases left in between. From germline, CDR1 is SGHRS and CDR2 YFSETQ. The CDR3 nucleotides read TGCGCCAGCAGCTTGGTTGGGGGGGCTAACACTGAAGCTTTCTTT. This gives the protein CASSLVGGANTEAFF. Filled out from reference TRBV5-1 and TRBJ1-1, the complete variable domain reads KAGVTQTPRYLIKTRGQQVTLSCSPISGHRSVSWYQQTPGQGLQFLFEYFSETQRNKGNFPGRFSGRQFSNSRSEMNVSTLELGDSALYLCASSLVGGANTEAFFGQGTRLTVV.

The chain combines TRBV5-4 with TRBJ2-7, with unresolved D. Trimming removed 0 bases at V and 7 bases at J, with 17 bases between. CDR3 length: 15 residues. Germline loops: CDR1 SGHNT, CDR2 YYREEE (reference sequence). CDR3 sequence reads: CASSLAAGVGREQYF. CDR3 DNA: TGTGCCAGCAGCTTGGCCGCTGGAGTAGGCCGAGAGCAGTACTTC.

This chain links TRBV28 with TRBJ2-1; no clear D gene. The CDR3 length is 13 residues. Germline V lookup: CDR1 MDHEN, CDR2 SYDVKM. Trimming pared 8 bases from V and 8 bases from J, leaving 16 bases between. As DNA, the CDR3 is TGTGCCAGCTCTGACGTGTCCCGGGATGAGCAGTTCTTC. It specifies CASSDVSRDEQFF.

A few counts support this clone. The chain employs TRBV11-3 and TRBJ1-6; D gene unclear. CDR3 length: 16 amino acids. CDR1 is SGHNT, CDR2 YENEEA, per germline. The V gene lost 2 bases and the J gene lost 0 bases, with 8 bases spanning the gap. In DNA, the CDR3 is TGTGCCAGCAGCTTACACCGGAGCTCCTATAATTCACCCCTCCACTTT. Its translation is CASSLHRSSYNSPLHF.

This chain links TRBV5-1 with TRBJ1-5, with a tentative D call TRBD1 (5 bases). Between the trimmed V and J ends, which lost 0 bases and 3 bases, there was a span of 16 bases. The CDR3 covers 17 residues. CDR1 and CDR2 (germline): SGHRS, YFSETQ. CDR3 loop: CASSLGPRTGDNQPQHF. The CDR3 coding sequence is TGCGCCAGCAGCTTGGGCCCCCGGACGGGGGACAATCAGCCCCAGCATTTT.